This T cell receptor (beta chain) stems from a study of OX40 agonist ivuxolimab in advanced cancers. Profiling relied on immunoSEQ multiplex PCR, and the TCRdb table lists in-frame clones only, not all of them. The profile shows tens of thousands of clones, 70% to 90% of them singletons. The CDR3 consists of 15 residues. Losses at the gene ends were 7 bases for V and 4 bases for J; bases not matched to a gene: 6. Germline assignment: CDR1 LNHDA and CDR2 SQIVND (reference sequence). The chain employs TRBV19 and TRBJ2-1, with 11 bases identical to TRBD2. This clonotype was obtained from an adult with an advanced solid tumor such as melanoma, head and neck, liver or kidney cancer. The sequenced sample was CD4+ or CD8+ T cells sorted from blood, obtained in a trial of the OX40 agonist ivuxolimab. The CDR3 nucleotides are TGTGCCAGTATAGCGGGAGGGCTCGGGTACAATGAGCAGTTCTTC. Encoded protein: CASIAGGLGYNEQFF.